The clone carrying this T cell receptor beta chain was recorded at least ten times. This may be a read error, as it is one base from a much larger clone. Additional DNA sequences in this sample encode the identical CDR3. These data come from a study of metastatic and nonmetastatic thyroid tumors. Study summary: Thyroid patients, malignant and benign, had repertoires compared across blood and tumor or nodule tissue.

TCRdb reassembled clones from the PCR reads with MiXCR. The sample includes 35,000 to 50,000 clones, about a sixth of them seen just once. Each patient came to thyroid surgery without any prior treatment (of any kind). V was trimmed by 3 bases and J by 14 bases, leaving 8 bases between them. This CDR3 spans 11 amino acids. The rearrangement links TRBV12-3 or TRBV12-4 to TRBJ1-6; D ambiguous. Specimen: tumor tissue. The origin of this receptor is a female donor with papillary thyroid cancer or a benign thyroid nodule (not recorded which). Some clones in this sample may be carry-over from other donors' samples. CDR3 nucleotides: TGTGCCAGCAGTTTGGGGTCATCCCTCCACTTT. Translating it yields CASSLGSSLHF.